This section outlines one TCR beta chain sequence together with its context. This sample stems from a study of control samples from healthy donors and cancer patients. V gave up 0 bases and J gave up 1 base, with 12 bases separating them. The germline V gene has CDR1 MNHEY and CDR2 SMNVEV (reference sequence). CDR3 length equals 16 residues. Using immunoSEQ multiplex PCR, the repertoire was profiled, and TCRdb retains in-frame clones only, with some absent. Of approximately 70,000 clones listed, roughly 87% are singletons. The source material was PBMCs. This TCR came from a man in his 60s with colorectal cancer. This chain connects TRBV27 to TRBJ1-2; D is uncertain. DNA of the CDR3: TGTGCCAGCAGTTTATCGCTCGGCAGCTATAACTATGGCTACACCTTC. Translated: CASSLSLGSYNYGYTF.